These T cell receptor beta chains were read from a single sample in a study of OX40 agonist ivuxolimab in advanced cancers. TCRdb's copy holds only in-frame clones and misses some; the assay was immunoSEQ multiplex PCR. Of 20,000 to 25,000 clones listed, around three quarters are singletons. The sequencing here drew on CD4+ or CD8+ T cells sorted from blood, taken in a trial of the OX40 agonist ivuxolimab. These receptors were collected from an adult with an advanced solid tumor such as melanoma, head and neck, liver or kidney cancer. CDR3s include the opening cysteine and the closing phenylalanine or tryptophan. D genes are given only for firm matches. The size of a clone is reported for some rows only, either as once, few or many, or as a class for expanded clones.

j_call clone_size d_call v_call cdr3_aa cdr3_nt
TRBJ1-1 . . TRBV10-3 CAISETGMNTEAFF TGTGCCATCAGTGAAACGGGTATGAACACTGAAGCTTTCTTT
TRBJ1-3 . . TRBV5-6 CASSFPGNTIYF TGTGCCAGCAGCTTTCCCGGAAACACCATATATTTT
TRBJ1-1 . . TRBV6-5 CASSYSLGGEGTEAFF TGTGCCAGCAGTTACTCATTGGGAGGGGAAGGCACTGAAGCTTTCTTT
TRBJ1-5 . TRBD1 TRBV28 CASSPPQGIRNQPQHF TGTGCCAGCAGTCCACCACAGGGGATCCGCAATCAGCCCCAGCATTTT
TRBJ1-2 . . TRBV7-2 CASSLGRAYGYTF TGTGCCAGCAGCTTAGGCCGGGCATATGGCTACACCTTC
TRBJ2-7 . TRBD2 TRBV10-3 CAINWDGGGEQYF TGTGCCATCAACTGGGACGGCGGGGGAGAGCAGTACTTC
TRBJ1-3 . . TRBV5-1 CASSPSGQGSGNTIYF TGCGCCAGCAGCCCCTCCGGGCAGGGGAGCGGAAACACCATATATTTT
TRBJ2-7 . . TRBV11-3 CASSLARQDEQYF TGTGCCAGCAGCTTAGCCAGACAGGACGAGCAGTACTTC
TRBJ1-1 medium-sized . TRBV27 CASSRLRGGTEAFF TGTGCCAGCAGCCGTCTTAGGGGTGGAACTGAAGCTTTCTTT
TRBJ2-3 . . TRBV19 CASSPGTLGTDTQYF TGTGCCAGTAGTCCCGGGACTCTTGGCACAGATACGCAGTATTTT
TRBJ2-2 . TRBD1 TRBV5-1 CASSFRTGTTGELFF TGCGCCAGCAGCTTCCGGACAGGGACGACCGGGGAGCTGTTTTTT
TRBJ1-6 few . TRBV4-2 CASSQGVSGGGSPLHF TGTGCCAGCAGCCAAGGCGTTTCCGGGGGCGGTTCACCCCTCCACTTT
TRBJ1-1 . TRBD1 TRBV7-3 CASSLTSRTGGAFF TGTGCCAGCAGCTTAACGTCACGGACAGGGGGAGCTTTCTTT
TRBJ2-3 . . TRBV11-3 CASSLGVQGVTDTQYF TGTGCCAGCAGCTTAGGGGTACAGGGTGTCACAGATACGCAGTATTTT
TRBJ2-7 . TRBD1 TRBV9 CASSVGQGMGEQYF TGTGCCAGCAGCGTAGGACAGGGGATGGGCGAGCAGTACTTC
TRBJ1-5 once . TRBV5-6 CASSRGRMWGSNQPQHF TGTGCCAGCAGCCGGGGACGGATGTGGGGGAGCAATCAGCCCCAGCATTTT
TRBJ1-5 . . TRBV7-9 CASSQEQAASNQPQHF TGTGCCAGCAGCCAAGAACAGGCAGCTAGCAATCAGCCCCAGCATTTT
TRBJ2-3 . TRBD2 TRBV7-3 CASSSPGLGVSTQYF TGTGCCAGCAGCTCTCCGGGACTAGGCGTCAGTACGCAGTATTTT
TRBJ1-1 . . TRBV19 CASSIQGRGTEAFF TGTGCCAGTAGTATCCAGGGAAGGGGCACTGAAGCTTTCTTT
TRBJ1-5 . TRBD1 TRBV6-6 CASSWQGAHQPQHF TGTGCCAGCAGTTGGCAGGGGGCCCATCAGCCCCAGCATTTT
TRBJ1-1 . . TRBV29-1 CSVGQNTEAFF TGCAGCGTTGGACAGAACACTGAAGCTTTCTTT
TRBJ2-3 . TRBD2 TRBV5-5 CASSPGTSGRIADTQYF TGTGCCAGCAGCCCTGGGACTAGCGGGAGGATTGCGGATACGCAGTATTTT
TRBJ1-1 . TRBD1 TRBV5-1 CASSSGTGNTEAFF TGCGCCAGCTCCTCCGGGACAGGGAACACTGAAGCTTTCTTT
TRBJ1-3 . . TRBV28 CASSQDGIRATIYF TGTGCCAGCAGTCAGGACGGGATACGGGCCACCATATATTTT
TRBJ1-5 . . TRBV23-1 CASSTTISGAERDQPQHF TGCGCCAGCAGCACAACGATTTCAGGGGCAGAACGGGATCAGCCCCAGCATTTT
TRBJ2-7 . . TRBV27 CASSLTAENYEQYF TGTGCCAGCAGTTTAACGGCGGAGAACTACGAGCAGTACTTC
TRBJ2-7 . TRBD2 TRBV11-3 CASSLDRTSLYEQYF TGTGCCAGCAGCTTAGATCGGACTAGTCTCTACGAGCAGTACTTC
TRBJ2-2 . . TRBV30 CAWTAGIGTGELFF TGTGCCTGGACTGCAGGGATCGGTACCGGGGAGCTGTTTTTT
TRBJ2-2 . . TRBV7-8 CASSPDRRDTGELFF TGTGCCAGCAGCCCGGACCGAAGGGACACCGGGGAGCTGTTTTTT
TRBJ1-6 . TRBD1 TRBV11-1 CASSPPGQGNSPLHF TGTGCCAGCAGCCCCCCGGGACAGGGGAATTCACCCCTCCACTTT
TRBJ2-1 . . TRBV9 CASSVGDPDNEQFF TGTGCCAGCAGCGTAGGAGACCCAGACAATGAGCAGTTCTTC
TRBJ2-3 once TRBD1 TRBV7-3 CASRRDRGDTQYF TGTGCCAGCAGACGGGACAGGGGTGATACGCAGTATTTT
TRBJ2-7 few . TRBV6-5 CASGRDSYEQYF TGTGCCAGCGGGAGGGACAGCTACGAGCAGTACTTC